This TCR beta chain originates from a study of T-cell memory formation after mild COVID-19. General study findings and limits: Among clones contracting day 15 to 85, CD4/CD8 was balanced, whereas later expanders leaned CD4+.

This clonotype was recorded a few times. Its specificity is not known. Barcoded TCR alpha and TCR beta cDNA libraries with UMIs came from 5'RACE using constant-segment primers. One entry per CDR3 protein, called by TCRdb with MiXCR from the 5' RACE reads. The sample has about 440,000 distinct CDR3 sequences, 20% seen once. This clonotype was obtained from an adult woman who had mild COVID-19 (a few samples of this study predate the infection). Cell type and time point are not known. What was sequenced was PBMCs or a T cell subset sorted from them (not recorded which).

The CDR3 DNA sequence: TGCAGTGCTAAATTCCGGGACAGGGGCTGGACTGAAGCTTTCTTT. It encodes CSAKFRDRGWTEAFF. The chain employs TRBV20-1 and TRBJ1-1, with TRBD1 identical over 10 bases. CDR1 and CDR2 from the germline V gene are DFQATT and SNEGSKA (reference sequence). The ends lost 4 bases at V and 5 bases at J; junction bases unmatched: 10. CDR3 length equals 15 residues.